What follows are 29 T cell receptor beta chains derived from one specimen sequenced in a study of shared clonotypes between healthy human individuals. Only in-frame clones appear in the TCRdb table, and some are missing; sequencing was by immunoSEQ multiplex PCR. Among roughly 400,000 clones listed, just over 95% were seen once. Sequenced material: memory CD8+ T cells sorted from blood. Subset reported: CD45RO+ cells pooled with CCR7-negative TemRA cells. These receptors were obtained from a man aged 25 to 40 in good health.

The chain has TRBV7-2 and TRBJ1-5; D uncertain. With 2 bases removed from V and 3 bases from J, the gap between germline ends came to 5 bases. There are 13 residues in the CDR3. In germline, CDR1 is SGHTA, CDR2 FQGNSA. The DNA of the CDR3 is TGTGCCAGCAGCTTAACCGCCAATCAGCCCCAGCATTTT. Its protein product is CASSLTANQPQHF.

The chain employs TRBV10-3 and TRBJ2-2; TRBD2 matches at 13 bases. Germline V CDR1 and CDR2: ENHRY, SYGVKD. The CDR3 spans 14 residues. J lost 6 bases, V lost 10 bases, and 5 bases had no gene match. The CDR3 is CATLGLAGAGELFF. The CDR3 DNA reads TGTGCCACTCTAGGACTAGCGGGAGCCGGGGAGCTGTTTTTT.

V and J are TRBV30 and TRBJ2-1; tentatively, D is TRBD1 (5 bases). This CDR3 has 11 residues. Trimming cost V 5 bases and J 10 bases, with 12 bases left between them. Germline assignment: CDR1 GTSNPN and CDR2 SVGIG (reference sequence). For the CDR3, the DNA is TGTGCCTGGGGAAGGGCAGGGGAGCAGTTCTTC. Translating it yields CAWGRAGEQFF.

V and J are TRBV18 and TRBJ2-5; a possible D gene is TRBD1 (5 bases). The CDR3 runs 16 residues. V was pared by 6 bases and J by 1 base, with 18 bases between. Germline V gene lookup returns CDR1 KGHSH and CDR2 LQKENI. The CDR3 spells CASSPNAATVQETQYF. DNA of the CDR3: TGTGCCAGCTCCCCAAACGCCGCGACAGTCCAAGAGACCCAGTACTTC.

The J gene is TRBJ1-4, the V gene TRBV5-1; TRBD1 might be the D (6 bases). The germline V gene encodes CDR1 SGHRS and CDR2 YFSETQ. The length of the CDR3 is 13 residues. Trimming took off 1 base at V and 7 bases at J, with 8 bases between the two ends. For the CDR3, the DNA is TGCGCCAGCAGCTTGACAGGGTTTGAAAAACTGTTTTTT. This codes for CASSLTGFEKLFF. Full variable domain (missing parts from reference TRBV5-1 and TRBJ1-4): KAGVTQTPRYLIKTRGQQVTLSCSPISGHRSVSWYQQTPGQGLQFLFEYFSETQRNKGNFPGRFSGRQFSNSRSEMNVSTLELGDSALYLCASSLTGFEKLFFGSGTQLSVL.

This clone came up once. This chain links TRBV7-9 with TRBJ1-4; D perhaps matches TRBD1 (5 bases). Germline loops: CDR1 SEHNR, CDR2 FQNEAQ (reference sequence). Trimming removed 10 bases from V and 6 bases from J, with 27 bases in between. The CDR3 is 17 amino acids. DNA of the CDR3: TGTGCCATTTCGAGTCAGGGAGTTCGAGTAAGGGATGAAAAACTGTTTTTT. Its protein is CAISSQGVRVRDEKLFF.

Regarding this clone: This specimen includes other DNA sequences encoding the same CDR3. The CDR3, as DNA: TGCGCCAGCAGCCTAGACGGAAACAATCAGCCCCAGCATTTT. It translates to CASSLDGNNQPQHF. J is TRBJ1-5 and V is TRBV5-1; D uncertain. There are 14 residues in the CDR3. Trimming cost V 4 bases and J 3 bases, with 11 bases left between them. Per germline, CDR1 SGHRS and CDR2 YFSETQ.

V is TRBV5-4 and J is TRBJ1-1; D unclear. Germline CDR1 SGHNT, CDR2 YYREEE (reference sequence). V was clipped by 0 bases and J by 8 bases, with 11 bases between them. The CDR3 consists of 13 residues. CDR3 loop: CASSLVSEGEAFF. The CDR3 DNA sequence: TGTGCCAGCAGCTTGGTATCTGAAGGAGAAGCTTTCTTT.

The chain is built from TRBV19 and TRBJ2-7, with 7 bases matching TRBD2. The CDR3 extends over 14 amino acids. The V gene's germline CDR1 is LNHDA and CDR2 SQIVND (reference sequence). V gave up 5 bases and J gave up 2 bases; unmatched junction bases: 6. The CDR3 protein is CASSSSGGPYEQYF. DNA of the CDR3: TGTGCCAGTAGTTCTAGCGGAGGCCCCTACGAGCAGTACTTC.

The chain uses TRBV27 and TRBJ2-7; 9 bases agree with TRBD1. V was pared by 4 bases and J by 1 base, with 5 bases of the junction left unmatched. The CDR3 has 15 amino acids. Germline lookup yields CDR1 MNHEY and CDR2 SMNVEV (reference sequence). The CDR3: CASSSPGQGSYEQYF. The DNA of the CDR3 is TGTGCCAGCAGTTCTCCGGGACAGGGATCCTACGAGCAGTACTTC.

The CDR3, as DNA: TGTGCCAGCAGCTCAGCACCGGGACAGGGGGCAGTACATGAAAAACTGTTTTTT. Protein sequence: CASSSAPGQGAVHEKLFF. This chain joins TRBV5-5 and TRBJ1-4; 12 nucleotides match TRBD1. V trimming: 3 bases; J trimming: 6 bases; junction bases outside the gene matches: 12. The V gene's germline CDR1 is SGHKS and CDR2 YYEKEE (reference sequence). This CDR3 is 18 amino acids long.

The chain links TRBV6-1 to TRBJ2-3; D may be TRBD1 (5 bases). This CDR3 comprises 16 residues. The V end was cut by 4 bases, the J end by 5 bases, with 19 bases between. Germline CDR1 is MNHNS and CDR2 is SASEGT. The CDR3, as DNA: TGTGCCAGCAGTGCCCACAGGCACAACTTGATAGATACGCAGTATTTT. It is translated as CASSAHRHNLIDTQYF.

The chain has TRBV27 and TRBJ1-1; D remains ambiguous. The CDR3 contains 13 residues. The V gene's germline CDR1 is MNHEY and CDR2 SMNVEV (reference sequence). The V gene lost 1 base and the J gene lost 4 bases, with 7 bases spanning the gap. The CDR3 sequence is CASSLYPVTEAFF. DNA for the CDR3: TGTGCCAGCAGTTTATATCCTGTCACTGAAGCTTTCTTT.

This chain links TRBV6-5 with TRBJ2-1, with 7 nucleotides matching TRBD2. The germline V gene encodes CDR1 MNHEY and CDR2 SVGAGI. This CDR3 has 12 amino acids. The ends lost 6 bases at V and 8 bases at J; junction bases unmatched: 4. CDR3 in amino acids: CASSLGGDEQFF. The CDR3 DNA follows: TGTGCCAGCAGCCTTGGGGGGGATGAGCAGTTCTTC.

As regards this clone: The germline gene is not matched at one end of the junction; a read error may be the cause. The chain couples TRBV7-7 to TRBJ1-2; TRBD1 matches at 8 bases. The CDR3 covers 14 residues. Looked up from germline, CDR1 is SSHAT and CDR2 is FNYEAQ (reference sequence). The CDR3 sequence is CASSTTGGGYGYTF. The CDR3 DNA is TGTGCTAGCAGCACCACAGGGGGGGGCTATGGCTACACCTTC.

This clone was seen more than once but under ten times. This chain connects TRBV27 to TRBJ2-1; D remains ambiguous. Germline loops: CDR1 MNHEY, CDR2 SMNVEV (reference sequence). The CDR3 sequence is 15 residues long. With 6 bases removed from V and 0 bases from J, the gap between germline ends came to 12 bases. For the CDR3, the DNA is TGTGCCAGCAGAGAACTACCGAGCTCCTACAATGAGCAGTTCTTC. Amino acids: CASRELPSSYNEQFF.

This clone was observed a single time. CDR3 region: CASSLPGTGEVEKLFF. The CDR3 DNA is TGTGCCAGCAGCTTACCCGGGACAGGGGAAGTAGAAAAACTGTTTTTT. V gene TRBV7-8 combines with J gene TRBJ1-4, with TRBD1 identical over 10 bases. The CDR3 length is 16 residues. CDR1 SGHVS and CDR2 FQNEAQ come from the germline V gene. With 2 bases clipped from V and 8 bases from J, the junction kept 8 bases outside the gene matches.

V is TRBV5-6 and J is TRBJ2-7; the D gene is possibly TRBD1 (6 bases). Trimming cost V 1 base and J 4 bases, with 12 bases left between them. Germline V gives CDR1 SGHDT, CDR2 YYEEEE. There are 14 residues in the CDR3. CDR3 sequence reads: CASSLTGFFYEQYF. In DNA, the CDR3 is TGTGCCAGCAGCTTGACAGGGTTTTTTTACGAGCAGTACTTC.

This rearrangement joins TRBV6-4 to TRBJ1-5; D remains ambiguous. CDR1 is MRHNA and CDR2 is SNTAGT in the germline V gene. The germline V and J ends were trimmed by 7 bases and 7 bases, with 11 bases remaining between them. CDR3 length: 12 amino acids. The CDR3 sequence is CASITLGQPQHF. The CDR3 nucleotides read TGTGCCAGCATAACCCTTGGACAGCCCCAGCATTTT.

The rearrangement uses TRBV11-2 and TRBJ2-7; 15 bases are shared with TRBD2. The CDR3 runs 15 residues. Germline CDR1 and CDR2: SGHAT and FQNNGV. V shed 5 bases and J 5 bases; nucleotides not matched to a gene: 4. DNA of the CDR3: TGTGCCAGCAGCCCGGGACTAGCGGGAGGTCACGAGCAGTACTTC. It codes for CASSPGLAGGHEQYF.

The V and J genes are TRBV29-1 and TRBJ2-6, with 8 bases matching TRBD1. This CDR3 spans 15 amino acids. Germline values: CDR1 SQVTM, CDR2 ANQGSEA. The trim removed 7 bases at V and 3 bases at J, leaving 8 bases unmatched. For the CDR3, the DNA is TGCAGCGCCGGGCCAGGGGGCTATGGGGCCAACGTCCTGACTTTC. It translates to CSAGPGGYGANVLTF.

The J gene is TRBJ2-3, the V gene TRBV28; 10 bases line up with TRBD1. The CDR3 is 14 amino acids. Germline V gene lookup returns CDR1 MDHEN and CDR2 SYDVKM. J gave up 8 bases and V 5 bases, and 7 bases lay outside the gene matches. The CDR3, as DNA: TGTGCCAGCAGTCTGACAGGGGGCGCGGGTACGCAGTATTTT. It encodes CASSLTGGAGTQYF.

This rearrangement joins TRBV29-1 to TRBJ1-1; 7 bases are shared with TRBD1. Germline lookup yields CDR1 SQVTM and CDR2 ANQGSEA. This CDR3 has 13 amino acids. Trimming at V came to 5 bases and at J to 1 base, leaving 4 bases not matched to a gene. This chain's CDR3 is CSVTQGGNTEAFF. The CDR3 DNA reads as TGCAGCGTTACCCAGGGGGGGAACACTGAAGCTTTCTTT.

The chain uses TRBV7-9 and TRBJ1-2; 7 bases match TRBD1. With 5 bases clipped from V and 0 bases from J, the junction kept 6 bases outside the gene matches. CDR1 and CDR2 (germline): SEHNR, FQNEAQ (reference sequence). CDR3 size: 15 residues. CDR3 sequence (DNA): TGTGCCAGCAGCGACAGGGTTTTTTCTAACTATGGCTACACCTTC. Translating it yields CASSDRVFSNYGYTF.

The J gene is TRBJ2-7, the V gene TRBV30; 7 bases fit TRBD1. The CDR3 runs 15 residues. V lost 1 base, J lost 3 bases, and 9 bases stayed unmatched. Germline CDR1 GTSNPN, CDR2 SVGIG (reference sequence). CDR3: CAWSEGVGQLYEQYF. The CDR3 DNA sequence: TGTGCCTGGAGTGAGGGAGTGGGACAGCTCTACGAGCAGTACTTC.

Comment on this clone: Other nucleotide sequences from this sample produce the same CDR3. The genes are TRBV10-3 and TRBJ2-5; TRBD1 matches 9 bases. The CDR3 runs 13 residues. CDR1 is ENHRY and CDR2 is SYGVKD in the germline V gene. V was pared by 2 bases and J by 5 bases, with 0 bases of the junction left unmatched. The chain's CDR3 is CAISETGGETQYF. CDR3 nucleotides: TGTGCCATCAGTGAGACAGGGGGCGAGACCCAGTACTTC.

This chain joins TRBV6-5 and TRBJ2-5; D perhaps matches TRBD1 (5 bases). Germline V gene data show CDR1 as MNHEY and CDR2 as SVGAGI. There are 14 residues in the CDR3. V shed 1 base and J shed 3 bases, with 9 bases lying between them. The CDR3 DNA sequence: TGTGCCAGCAGTTACTTCGGCAGGGAAGAGACCCAGTACTTC. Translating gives CASSYFGREETQYF.

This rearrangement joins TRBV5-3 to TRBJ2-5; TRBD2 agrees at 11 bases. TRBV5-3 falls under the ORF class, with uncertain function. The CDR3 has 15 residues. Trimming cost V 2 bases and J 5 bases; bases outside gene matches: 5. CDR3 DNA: TGTGCCAGAAGCTTTCTAGCGGGAGGAGAGGAGACCCAGTACTTC. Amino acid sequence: CARSFLAGGEETQYF.

The CDR3 nucleotides read TGCGCCAGCAGCCAACTAGCGGGGACCTACGAGCAGTACTTC. Amino acids: CASSQLAGTYEQYF. V is TRBV4-1 and J is TRBJ2-7; 9 positions match TRBD2. The V gene end was trimmed by 2 bases and the J gene end by 2 bases; junction bases not matched to a gene: 1. Germline CDR1 is MGHRA and CDR2 is YSYEKL. CDR3 length: 14 residues.